This T cell receptor beta chain is from a study of Ad26.COV2.S vaccination and SARS-CoV-2 variants. Looking at the study overall: Intramuscularly, Ad26.COV2.S was given either once or twice, 56 days apart.

Treatment of the sample: around 19 received Ad26.COV2.S at low or high dose, single or two shots; 5 received placebo; per-sample allocation not given. Vaccine and placebo recipients were sampled on day 63 after the first injection. The length of the CDR3 is 12 residues. Germline CDR1 and CDR2: MNHEY and SMNVEV (reference sequence). V shed 3 bases and J shed 7 bases, with 9 bases lying between them. This clone has just one count. TCRdb keeps only in-frame clones here, not all; method: immunoSEQ multiplex PCR. The sample contains about 350,000 clones, 80% to 90% of which appear only once. The starting material was peripheral blood, obtained in a trial of Ad26.COV2.S vaccine versus placebo. The sequence was obtained from a person between 18 and 59 years old who received the Ad26.COV2.S COVID-19 vaccine or a placebo. The V gene is TRBV27, the J gene TRBJ1-2; D unclear. The CDR3 reads CASSLYGVGYTF. CDR3 sequence (DNA): TGTGCCAGCAGTTTGTACGGGGTTGGCTACACCTTC.